Only a few counts were recorded for the clone carrying this T cell receptor (beta chain). Its target is not known. The CDR3 is 15 amino acids. Unmatched junction bases numbered 4, after V lost 2 bases and J lost 5 bases. Germline V lookup: CDR1 SGHVS, CDR2 FQNEAQ. This record belongs to a study of tumor and adjacent non-tumor tissue in lung cancer. Overall study findings and caveats: Normal lung showed higher cumulative top 100 clone frequency than tumor.

A modified ARM-PCR protocol with three rounds of nested PCR amplified TCRbeta. MiXCR, run by TCRdb on the multiplex PCR reads, gives a single entry per CDR3 protein. Found here are some 51,000 distinct CDR3 sequences, less than 70% of them singletons; the top ten hold about 30%. RNA was extracted from bulk tissue without any cell sorting. Distant lung tissue was collected more than 3 cm away from the tumor edge. This rearrangement joins TRBV7-8 to TRBJ2-3; TRBD2 matches at 10 bases. This TCR was sampled from a woman aged 70 to 79 with non-small cell lung cancer. The sample consisted of distant non-tumor lung tissue. This CDR3 reads CASSLSGRALDTQYF. CDR3 sequence (DNA): TGTGCCAGCAGCTTAAGCGGGAGGGCCTTAGATACGCAGTATTTT.